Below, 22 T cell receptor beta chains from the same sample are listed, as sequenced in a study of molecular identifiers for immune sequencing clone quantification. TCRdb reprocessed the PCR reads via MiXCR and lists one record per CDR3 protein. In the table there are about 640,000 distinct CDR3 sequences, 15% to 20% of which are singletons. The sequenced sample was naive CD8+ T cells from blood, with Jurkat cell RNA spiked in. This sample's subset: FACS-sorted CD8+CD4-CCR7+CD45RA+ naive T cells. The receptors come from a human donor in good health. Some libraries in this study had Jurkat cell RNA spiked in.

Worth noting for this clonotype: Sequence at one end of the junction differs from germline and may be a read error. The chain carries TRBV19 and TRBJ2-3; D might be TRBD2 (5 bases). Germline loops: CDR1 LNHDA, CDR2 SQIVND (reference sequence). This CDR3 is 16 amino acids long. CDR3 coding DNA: TGTGCCAGTGGTATTACGGGGAGATCTAGCACAGATACGCAGTATTTT. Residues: CASGITGRSSTDTQYF.

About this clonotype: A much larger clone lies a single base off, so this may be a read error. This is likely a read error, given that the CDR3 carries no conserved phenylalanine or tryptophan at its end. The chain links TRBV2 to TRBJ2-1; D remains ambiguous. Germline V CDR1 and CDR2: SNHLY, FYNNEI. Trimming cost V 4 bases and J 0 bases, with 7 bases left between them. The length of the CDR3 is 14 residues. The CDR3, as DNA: TGTGCCAGCAGTGTTTCATTCTCCTACAATGAGCAGTTCATC. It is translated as CASSVSFSYNEQFI.

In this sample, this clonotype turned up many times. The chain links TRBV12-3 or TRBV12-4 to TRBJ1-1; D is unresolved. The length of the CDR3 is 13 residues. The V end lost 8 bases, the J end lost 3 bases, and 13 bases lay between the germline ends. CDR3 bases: TGTGCCAGCGGAGATATGGGTTACACTGAAGCTTTCTTT. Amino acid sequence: CASGDMGYTEAFF.

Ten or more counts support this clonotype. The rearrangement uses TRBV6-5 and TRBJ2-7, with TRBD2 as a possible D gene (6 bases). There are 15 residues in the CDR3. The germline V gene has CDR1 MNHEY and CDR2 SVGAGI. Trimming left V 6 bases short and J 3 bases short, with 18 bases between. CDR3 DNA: TGTGCCAGCAGGGGGAGGCGGGACGAGTTCTACGAGCAGTACTTC. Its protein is CASRGRRDEFYEQYF.

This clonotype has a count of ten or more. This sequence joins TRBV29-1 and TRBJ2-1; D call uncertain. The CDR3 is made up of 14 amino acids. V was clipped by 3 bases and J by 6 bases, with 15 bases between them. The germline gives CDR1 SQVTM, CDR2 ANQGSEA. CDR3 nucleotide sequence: TGCAGCGTTGATTTGCCCTACTTAGTCAATGAGCAGTTCTTC. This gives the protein CSVDLPYLVNEQFF.

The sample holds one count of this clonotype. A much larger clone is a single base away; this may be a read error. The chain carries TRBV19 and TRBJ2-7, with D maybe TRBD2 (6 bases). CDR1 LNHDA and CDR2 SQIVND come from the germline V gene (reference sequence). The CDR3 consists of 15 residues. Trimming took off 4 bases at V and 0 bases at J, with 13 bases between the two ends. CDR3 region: CASSTSHGSSYEQYF. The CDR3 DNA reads TGTGCCAGTAGTACCTCCCACGGGAGCTCCTACGAGCAGTACTTC.

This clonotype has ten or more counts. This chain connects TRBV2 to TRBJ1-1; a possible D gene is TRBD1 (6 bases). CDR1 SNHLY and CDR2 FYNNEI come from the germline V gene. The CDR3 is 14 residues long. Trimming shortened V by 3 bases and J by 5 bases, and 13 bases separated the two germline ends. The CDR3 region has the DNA TGTGCCAGCAGTGATGAGGGGGGATGGACTGAAGCTTTCTTT. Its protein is CASSDEGGWTEAFF. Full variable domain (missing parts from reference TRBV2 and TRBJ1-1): EPEVTQTPSHQVTQMGQEVILRCVPISNHLYFYWYRQILGQKVEFLVSFYNNEISEKSEIFDDQFSVERPDGSNFTLKIRSTKLEDSAMYFCASSDEGGWTEAFFGQGTRLTVV.

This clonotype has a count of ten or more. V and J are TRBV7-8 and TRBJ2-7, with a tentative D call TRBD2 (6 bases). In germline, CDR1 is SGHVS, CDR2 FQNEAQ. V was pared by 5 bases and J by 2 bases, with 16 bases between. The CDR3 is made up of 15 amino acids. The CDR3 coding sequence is TGTGCCAGCAGCGGCGAAGGAGGGTGGGCCTACGAGCAGTACTTC. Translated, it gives CASSGEGGWAYEQYF.

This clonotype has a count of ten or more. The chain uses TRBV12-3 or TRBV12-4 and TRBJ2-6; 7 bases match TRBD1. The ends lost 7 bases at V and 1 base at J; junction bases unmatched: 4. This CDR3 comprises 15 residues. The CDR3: CASTPDRSGANVLTF. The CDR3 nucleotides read TGTGCCAGCACCCCGGACAGGTCTGGGGCCAACGTCCTGACTTTC.

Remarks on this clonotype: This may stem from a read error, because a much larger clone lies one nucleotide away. The chain's CDR3 is CAISTGPETDTQYF. DNA for the CDR3: TGTGCCATCAGTACCGGCCCTGAAACAGATACGCAGTATTTT. The chain links TRBV10-3 to TRBJ2-3; no clear D gene. V was cut by 5 bases and J by 3 bases, with 12 bases left in between. Germline V gene lookup returns CDR1 ENHRY and CDR2 SYGVKD. The CDR3 has 14 residues.

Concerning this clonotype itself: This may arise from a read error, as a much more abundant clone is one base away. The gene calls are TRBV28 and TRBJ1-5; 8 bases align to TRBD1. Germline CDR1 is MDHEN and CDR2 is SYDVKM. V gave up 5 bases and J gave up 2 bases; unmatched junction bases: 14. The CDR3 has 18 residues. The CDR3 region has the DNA TGTGCCAGCAGTAAACAACAGGGGGGAGGGCTAGGCAATCAGCCCCAGCATTTT. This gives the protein CASSKQQGGGLGNQPQHF.

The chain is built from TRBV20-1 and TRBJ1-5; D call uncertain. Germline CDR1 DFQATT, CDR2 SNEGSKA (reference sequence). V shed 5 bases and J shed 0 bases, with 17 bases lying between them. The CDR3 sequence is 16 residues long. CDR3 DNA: TGCAGTGCTCGAAGAAAATGGACGGATAGCAATCAGCCCCAGCATTTT. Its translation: CSARRKWTDSNQPQHF.

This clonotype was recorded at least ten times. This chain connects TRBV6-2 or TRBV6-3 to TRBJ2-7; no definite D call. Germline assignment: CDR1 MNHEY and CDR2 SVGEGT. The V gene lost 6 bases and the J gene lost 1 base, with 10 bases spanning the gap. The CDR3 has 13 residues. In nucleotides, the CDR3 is TGTGCCAGCAGCGCCTCGTTGTCCTACGAGCAGTACTTC. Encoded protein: CASSASLSYEQYF.

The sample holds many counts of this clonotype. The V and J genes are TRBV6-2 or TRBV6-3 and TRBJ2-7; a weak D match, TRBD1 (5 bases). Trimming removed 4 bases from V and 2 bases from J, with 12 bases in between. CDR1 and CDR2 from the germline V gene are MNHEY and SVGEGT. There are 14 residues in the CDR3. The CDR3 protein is CASSWIGQAYEQYF. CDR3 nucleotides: TGTGCCAGCAGTTGGATCGGACAAGCCTACGAGCAGTACTTC.

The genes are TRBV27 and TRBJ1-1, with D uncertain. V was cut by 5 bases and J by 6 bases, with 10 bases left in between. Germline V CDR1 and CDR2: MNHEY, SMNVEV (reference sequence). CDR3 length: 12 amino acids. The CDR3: CASSRLRSEAFF. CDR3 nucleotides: TGTGCCAGCAGTCGGTTGCGCTCTGAAGCTTTCTTT.

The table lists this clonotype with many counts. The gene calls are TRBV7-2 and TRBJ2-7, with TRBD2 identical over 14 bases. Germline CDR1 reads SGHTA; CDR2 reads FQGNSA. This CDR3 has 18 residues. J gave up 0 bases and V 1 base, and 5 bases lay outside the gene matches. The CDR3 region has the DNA TGTGCCAGCAGCTTAGAGGGACTAGCGGGAGTGAGCTCCTACGAGCAGTACTTC. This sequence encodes CASSLEGLAGVSSYEQYF.

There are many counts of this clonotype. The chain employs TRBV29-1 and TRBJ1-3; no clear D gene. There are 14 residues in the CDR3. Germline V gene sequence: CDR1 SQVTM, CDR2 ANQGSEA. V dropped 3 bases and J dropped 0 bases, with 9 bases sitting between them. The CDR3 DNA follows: TGCAGCGTTGAGAAACTGGACTCTGGAAACACCATATATTTT. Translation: CSVEKLDSGNTIYF. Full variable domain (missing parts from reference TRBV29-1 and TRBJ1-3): SAVISQKPSRDICQRGTSLTIQCQVDSQVTMMFWYRQQPGQSLTLIATANQGSEATYESGFVIDKFPISRPNLTFSTLTVSNMSPEDSSIYLCSVEKLDSGNTIYFGEGSWLTVV.

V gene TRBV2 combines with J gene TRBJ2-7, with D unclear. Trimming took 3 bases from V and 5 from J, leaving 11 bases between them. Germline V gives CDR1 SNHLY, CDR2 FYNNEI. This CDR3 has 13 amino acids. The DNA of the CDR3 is TGTGCCAGCAGTGATTGGAAGCGTCACGAGCAGTACTTC. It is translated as CASSDWKRHEQYF.

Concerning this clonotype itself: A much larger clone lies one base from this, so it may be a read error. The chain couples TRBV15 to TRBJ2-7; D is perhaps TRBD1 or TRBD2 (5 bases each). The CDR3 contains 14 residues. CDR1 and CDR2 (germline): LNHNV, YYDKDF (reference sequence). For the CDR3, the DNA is TGTGTCACCAGCACGAGGGCAGGGTCCCACGAGCAGTACTTC. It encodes CVTSTRAGSHEQYF.

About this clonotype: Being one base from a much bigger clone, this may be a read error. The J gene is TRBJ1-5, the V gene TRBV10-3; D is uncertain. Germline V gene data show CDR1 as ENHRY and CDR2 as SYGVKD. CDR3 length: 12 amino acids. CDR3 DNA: TGTGCCATCAGTACCTGGGATCAGCCCCAGCGTTTT. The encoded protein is CAISTWDQPQRF.

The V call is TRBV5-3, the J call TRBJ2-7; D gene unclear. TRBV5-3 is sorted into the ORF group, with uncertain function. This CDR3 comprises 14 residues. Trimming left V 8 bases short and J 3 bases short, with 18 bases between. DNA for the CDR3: TGTGCCAGCGGCCCGCAAGATACGTTCTACGAGCAGTACTTC. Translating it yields CASGPQDTFYEQYF.

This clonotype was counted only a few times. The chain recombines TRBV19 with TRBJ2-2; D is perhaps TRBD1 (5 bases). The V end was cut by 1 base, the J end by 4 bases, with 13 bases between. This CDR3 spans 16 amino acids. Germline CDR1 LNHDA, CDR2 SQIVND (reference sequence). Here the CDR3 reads CASSIGGRAVTGELFF. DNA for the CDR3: TGTGCCAGTAGTATAGGTGGCAGGGCAGTCACCGGGGAGCTGTTTTTT.